What follows are 21 T cell receptor beta chains derived from one specimen sequenced in a study of T cell repertoires in ileal Crohn's disease. Method: immunoSEQ multiplex PCR; TCRdb's copy keeps in-frame clones and lacks some. The sample lists some 2,600 clones; approximately 80% were seen once. Specimen: ileal tissue. Receptors originate from an adult with Crohn's disease.

The chain joins TRBV5-1 to TRBJ1-2; the match to TRBD1 covers 7 bases. This CDR3 is built from 14 residues. The J segment lost 10 bases and the V segment lost 3 bases, leaving 12 bases of the junction unmatched. Germline CDR1 is SGHRS and CDR2 is YFSETQ. CDR3 in amino acids: CASSSTGASFTYTF. CDR3 DNA: TGCGCCAGCAGCTCCACAGGGGCCTCGTTTACCTACACCTTC.

This clone was observed a few times. Other DNA sequences from this sample encode an identical CDR3 as well. The rearrangement uses TRBV18 and TRBJ2-1, with D unclear. This CDR3 has 15 residues. V lost 3 bases, J lost 0 bases, and 9 bases lay in between. Germline values: CDR1 KGHSH, CDR2 LQKENI. CDR3 amino acids: CASSPQRSSYNEQFF. The CDR3 nucleotides are TGTGCCAGCTCACCGCAACGCAGCTCCTACAATGAGCAGTTCTTC. The whole variable domain, remainder taken from reference TRBV18 and TRBJ2-1, is NAGVMQNPRHLVRRRGQEARLRCSPMKGHSHVYWYRQLPEEGLKFMVYLQKENIIDESGMPKERFSAEFPKEGPSILRIQQVVRGDSAAYFCASSPQRSSYNEQFFGPGTRLTVL.

This chain uses TRBV5-6 with TRBJ2-1; unclear D gene. Germline assignment: CDR1 SGHDT and CDR2 YYEEEE. The ends were cut back, 3 bases at V and 8 bases at J, with 9 bases in the middle. The CDR3 has 12 residues. CDR3 nucleotides: TGTGCCAGCAGCTCGGGTACGGATGAGCAGTTCTTC. It specifies CASSSGTDEQFF.

The chain is built from TRBV10-2 and TRBJ2-5; TRBD1 aligns across 8 bases. The junction had 6 bases not matched to a gene; V was cut back by 4 bases and J by 2 bases. Germline V gene sequence: CDR1 WSHSY, CDR2 SAAADI. The CDR3 loop spans 15 amino acids. CDR3 sequence (DNA): TGCGCCAGCAGTGTGGACAGGGAAAAACAAGAGACCCAGTACTTC. Its translation is CASSVDREKQETQYF.

The V and J genes are TRBV7-9 and TRBJ2-1; D is undetermined. V lost 3 bases and J 3 bases, leaving 3 bases between the germline ends. This CDR3 comprises 12 residues. Per germline, CDR1 SEHNR and CDR2 FQNEAQ (reference sequence). CDR3 coding DNA: TGTGCCAGCAGCTTCGGCTACAATGAGCAGTTCTTC. Protein: CASSFGYNEQFF.

The chain carries TRBV5-4 and TRBJ2-5; D gene ambiguous. CDR1 and CDR2 from the germline V gene are SGHNT and YYREEE (reference sequence). The V and J ends lost 3 bases and 0 bases respectively, with 6 bases between them. The CDR3 spans 13 residues. CDR3 protein: CASSSVNQETQYF. CDR3 nucleotides: TGTGCCAGCAGCTCGGTAAACCAAGAGACCCAGTACTTC.

The V call is TRBV5-1, the J call TRBJ2-7, with 8 nucleotides matching TRBD1. This CDR3 comprises 14 residues. V lost 1 base and J lost 6; bases outside the gene matches: 6. Germline assignment: CDR1 SGHRS and CDR2 YFSETQ. CDR3 region: CASSLRQGNPEQYF. The CDR3 DNA is TGCGCCAGCAGCTTGAGACAGGGGAATCCCGAGCAGTACTTC.

The chain joins TRBV6-5 to TRBJ2-7; 10 nucleotides line up with TRBD1. Per the germline V gene, CDR1 is MNHEY and CDR2 is SVGAGI. The CDR3 has 14 amino acids. V lost 8 bases and J lost 1; bases outside the gene matches: 5. Written as DNA, the CDR3 is TGTGCCAGCTCCGACAGGGGGCCATCCTACGAGCAGTACTTC. Translated, it gives CASSDRGPSYEQYF.

The rearrangement uses TRBV6-1 and TRBJ2-1; 7 bases map to TRBD2. The CDR3 covers 13 residues. The germline CDR1 and CDR2 sequences are MNHNS and SASEGT. V was pared by 3 bases and J by 4 bases, with 0 bases of the junction left unmatched. The CDR3 sequence is CASSDGGYNEQFF. The CDR3 bases are TGTGCCAGCAGTGACGGGGGGTACAATGAGCAGTTCTTC.

The chain uses TRBV4-3 and TRBJ2-2; 8 nucleotides agree with TRBD1. Germline V CDR1 and CDR2: LGHNA, YSLEER. The CDR3 totals 17 residues. With V trimmed by 0 bases and J by 4 bases, 7 bases remained unmatched. CDR3 loop: CASSQEIQGATTGELFF. In nucleotides, the CDR3 is TGCGCCAGCAGCCAAGAAATCCAGGGGGCGACCACCGGGGAGCTGTTTTTT.

The chain carries TRBV11-3 and TRBJ2-2; 11 positions match TRBD1. The CDR3 has 15 residues. Germline assignment: CDR1 SGHNT and CDR2 YENEEA. Trimming took 5 bases from V and 6 from J; bases not matched to a gene: 5. The DNA for the CDR3 is TGTGCCAGCAGCCCAGGGACAGGGGGAGCCGGGGAGCTGTTTTTT. It encodes CASSPGTGGAGELFF.

This sequence joins TRBV4-1 and TRBJ2-7; TRBD1 agrees at 11 bases. Per germline, CDR1 MGHRA and CDR2 YSYEKL. The CDR3 contains 15 residues. V lost 0 bases and J lost 4; bases outside the gene matches: 2. CDR3 loop: CASSQEGTGGYEQYF. The CDR3 DNA reads TGCGCCAGCAGCCAAGAGGGGACAGGGGGGTACGAGCAGTACTTC.

This clone has a single count. V is TRBV6-1 and J is TRBJ1-5, with D perhaps matching TRBD1 (5 bases). The V end lost 5 bases, the J end lost 7 bases, and 15 bases lay between the germline ends. Looked up from germline, CDR1 is MNHNS and CDR2 is SASEGT. This CDR3 region has 14 residues. CDR3 nucleotide sequence: TGTGCCAGCAGTCTCAGGGAATTTGAGCAGCCCCAGCATTTT. Its protein product is CASSLREFEQPQHF.

The genes are TRBV19 and TRBJ2-3; 7 bases fit TRBD1. This CDR3 has 12 residues. CDR1 and CDR2 (germline): LNHDA, SQIVND (reference sequence). V lost 7 bases, J lost 4 bases, and 2 bases stayed unmatched. Here the CDR3 reads CASTGGSDTQYF. The CDR3 DNA is TGTGCCAGTACAGGGGGTTCAGATACGCAGTATTTT.

The chain has TRBV5-1 and TRBJ2-1, with 12 bases lining up with TRBD2. In germline, CDR1 is SGHRS, CDR2 YFSETQ. The J segment lost 2 bases and the V segment lost 0 bases, leaving 3 bases of the junction unmatched. This CDR3 is 17 amino acids long. In DNA form, the CDR3 reads TGCGCCAGCAGCTTGGCCCCTAGCGGGGGGGCCTACAATGAGCAGTTCTTC. Translating gives CASSLAPSGGAYNEQFF.

The rearrangement links TRBV4-3 to TRBJ2-5; 7 positions match TRBD2. The CDR3 is made up of 15 amino acids. The germline CDR1 and CDR2 sequences are LGHNA and YSLEER. The V segment lost 4 bases and the J segment 5 bases; nucleotides outside the gene matches: 10. The CDR3 nucleotides are TGCGCCAGCAGCCCCGGGGGGATCGCGGAGGAGACCCAGTACTTC. It is translated as CASSPGGIAEETQYF.

The gene calls are TRBV27 and TRBJ1-2, with D unresolved. The CDR3 contains 11 residues. Germline CDR1 reads MNHEY; CDR2 reads SMNVEV (reference sequence). V lost 5 bases and J lost 4, with 5 bases in between. The CDR3 region is CASSRGYGYTF. The DNA of the CDR3 is TGTGCCAGCAGTCGCGGCTATGGCTACACCTTC.

Sample share makes this clone large. The V and J genes are TRBV7-9 and TRBJ2-1; 9 nucleotides line up with TRBD1. Trimming took 6 bases from V and 6 from J; bases not matched to a gene: 9. This CDR3 contains 15 residues. Germline V gene sequence: CDR1 SEHNR, CDR2 FQNEAQ (reference sequence). The CDR3 is CASSLNRGPGNEQFF. As DNA, the CDR3 is TGTGCCAGCAGTCTCAACAGGGGGCCGGGCAATGAGCAGTTCTTC.

This chain uses TRBV11-2 with TRBJ2-7, with a possible D match to TRBD1 (6 bases). V gave up 5 bases and J gave up 3 bases, with 23 bases separating them. From germline, CDR1 is SGHAT and CDR2 FQNNGV. The CDR3 loop spans 17 amino acids. CDR3 protein: CASSRDRSTPYSYEQYF. As DNA, the CDR3 is TGTGCCAGCAGCCGTGACAGGTCGACGCCTTATAGCTACGAGCAGTACTTC.

The gene calls are TRBV29-1 and TRBJ2-7; TRBD2 aligns across 8 bases. Germline-derived CDR1 and CDR2 are SQVTM and ANQGSEA. The CDR3 totals 12 residues. After removal of 7 bases from V and 6 bases from J, the junction contained 8 bases not matched to a gene. The CDR3 spells CSAGGGASEQYF. The DNA for the CDR3 is TGCAGCGCCGGGGGGGGCGCATCCGAGCAGTACTTC.

In the case of this clone: Lacking the conserved final phenylalanine or tryptophan, this CDR3 likely reflects a read error. The CDR3 DNA is TGCGCCAGCAGTCACAGGGGTCCGAACACTGAAGCTTTCCTT. This codes for CASSHRGPNTEAFL. The gene calls are TRBV10-1 and TRBJ1-1, with 7 nucleotides matching TRBD1. This CDR3 is 14 amino acids long. The ends lost 5 bases at V and 1 base at J; junction bases unmatched: 4. Germline V gene sequence: CDR1 WNHNN, CDR2 SYGVQD (reference sequence).